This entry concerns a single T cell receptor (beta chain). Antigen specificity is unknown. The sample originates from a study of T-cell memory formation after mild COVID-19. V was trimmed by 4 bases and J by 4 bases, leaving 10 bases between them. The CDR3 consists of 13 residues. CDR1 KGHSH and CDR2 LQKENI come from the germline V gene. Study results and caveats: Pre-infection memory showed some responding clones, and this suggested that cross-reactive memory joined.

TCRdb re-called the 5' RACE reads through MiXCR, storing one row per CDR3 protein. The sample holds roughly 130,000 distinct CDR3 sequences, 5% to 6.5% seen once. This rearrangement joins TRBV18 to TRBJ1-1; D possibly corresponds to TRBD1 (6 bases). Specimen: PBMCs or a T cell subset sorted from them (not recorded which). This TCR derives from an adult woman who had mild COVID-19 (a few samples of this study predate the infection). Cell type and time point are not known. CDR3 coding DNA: TGTGCCAGCTCACAACGACAGGCCACTGAAGCTTTCTTT. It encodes CASSQRQATEAFF.